Each of the 25 T cell receptor beta chains below was sequenced from the same sample in a study of response to subunit inactivated influenza vaccine. Each CDR3 protein gets one entry after TCRdb re-called the RT-PCR reads with MiXCR. The sample consists of about 540,000 distinct CDR3 sequences, around 15% of them appearing once. Sequencing used PBMCs from blood, obtained 11 to 12 days after vaccination. The source of these receptors is a man aged 45-60 years who received an inactivated influenza vaccine.

This clonotype was observed at least ten times. The genes are TRBV29-1 and TRBJ2-7; 7 positions match TRBD1. Germline V CDR1 and CDR2: SQVTM, ANQGSEA. V dropped 4 bases and J dropped 3; count of bases not matched to a gene: 3. There are 12 residues in the CDR3. The CDR3 DNA reads TGCAGCGTTGGACAGGGAAACTACGAGCAGTACTTC. This codes for CSVGQGNYEQYF.

The rearrangement joins TRBV12-3 or TRBV12-4 to TRBJ2-1; D may be TRBD1 (6 bases). This CDR3 comprises 14 residues. V was clipped by 5 bases and J by 8 bases, with 16 bases between them. Here the CDR3 DNA reads TGTGCCAGCAGTCCGGACAGCACCGGGGATGAGCAGTTCTTC. Translating gives CASSPDSTGDEQFF.

The rearrangement links TRBV20-1 to TRBJ2-3; 14 bases line up with TRBD2. Trimming cost V 6 bases and J 5 bases; bases outside gene matches: 10. This CDR3 contains 16 residues. Germline V gives CDR1 DFQATT, CDR2 SNEGSKA (reference sequence). The CDR3 nucleotides are TGCAGTGCGAGATCTGGACTAGCGGGAGGCATAGATACGCAGTATTTT. Its protein is CSARSGLAGGIDTQYF.

This clonotype was counted a few times. The genes are TRBV4-1 and TRBJ2-2; D could derive from TRBD1 or TRBD2 (6 bases each). Germline loops: CDR1 MGHRA, CDR2 YSYEKL. V lost 10 bases and J lost 2, with 20 bases in between. The CDR3 is 16 amino acids. The CDR3 loop is CATKMTSGANTGELFF. CDR3 DNA sequence: TGCGCCACCAAGATGACGTCGGGGGCCAACACCGGGGAGCTGTTTTTT.

This clonotype was detected many times. CDR3 DNA: TGTGCCAGCAGCTTCTTGGGAACTCGAGAGACCCAGTACTTC. It codes for CASSFLGTRETQYF. This chain links TRBV7-2 with TRBJ2-5; the D is unclear. V was pared by 3 bases and J by 4 bases, with 12 bases between. Germline CDR1 and CDR2: SGHTA and FQGNSA. The CDR3 totals 14 residues.

This clonotype appeared a few times. The rearrangement uses TRBV20-1 and TRBJ2-7; 10 bases are shared with TRBD2. The CDR3 runs to 17 residues. Germline CDR1 is DFQATT and CDR2 is SNEGSKA (reference sequence). With V trimmed by 0 bases and J by 0 bases, 8 bases remained unmatched. As DNA, the CDR3 is TGCAGTGCTAGAGACTGGCTAGCGGGGGCTCTCTCCTACGAGCAGTACTTC. Protein sequence: CSARDWLAGALSYEQYF.

This clonotype occurred a few times. V gene TRBV5-6 combines with J gene TRBJ1-2, with a possible D match to TRBD1 (5 bases). The germline V and J ends were trimmed by 6 bases and 8 bases, with 17 bases remaining between them. The V gene's germline CDR1 is SGHDT and CDR2 YYEEEE. The length of the CDR3 is 13 residues. The CDR3, as DNA: TGTGCCAGCATCCTTCGTGGGGCCGAAGGCTACACCTTC. It yields the protein CASILRGAEGYTF.

In this sample, this clonotype turned up many times. V gene TRBV6-5 combines with J gene TRBJ1-1, with D unresolved. The V and J ends lost 2 bases and 3 bases respectively, with 19 bases between them. The germline V gene has CDR1 MNHEY and CDR2 SVGAGI. The CDR3 totals 17 residues. DNA for the CDR3: TGTGCCAGCAGTTACCGGGCTGTGAAAATTTGGGACACTGAAGCTTTCTTT. It translates to CASSYRAVKIWDTEAFF.

This clonotype was counted a few times. The rearrangement joins TRBV5-6 to TRBJ2-6; D is unresolved. V dropped 2 bases and J dropped 0 bases, with 15 bases sitting between them. The CDR3 consists of 18 residues. Germline CDR1 is SGHDT and CDR2 is YYEEEE. The CDR3 region is CASSLTRTSYSGANVLTF. The CDR3 nucleotides are TGTGCCAGCAGCTTAACTCGAACCTCCTACTCTGGGGCCAACGTCCTGACTTTC.

This sequence joins TRBV10-3 and TRBJ2-7; 11 bases are a match to TRBD2. The CDR3 contains 14 residues. Germline loops: CDR1 ENHRY, CDR2 SYGVKD. The ends lost 3 bases at V and 4 bases at J; junction bases unmatched: 2. The CDR3 here is CAISDGTSGYEQYF. As DNA, the CDR3 is TGTGCCATCAGTGACGGGACTAGCGGATACGAGCAGTACTTC.

The chain joins TRBV4-3 to TRBJ2-7, with a weak D call TRBD2 (5 bases). The germline V and J ends were trimmed by 3 bases and 0 bases, with 12 bases remaining between them. Germline V CDR1 and CDR2: LGHNA, YSLEER. The CDR3 contains 15 residues. In nucleotides, the CDR3 is TGCGCCAGCAGCCATGGAGTAGCGTCCTCCTACGAGCAGTACTTC. It specifies CASSHGVASSYEQYF.

The chain carries TRBV12-3 or TRBV12-4 and TRBJ2-5; 7 bases match TRBD2. This CDR3 contains 14 residues. Trimming took 3 bases from V and 4 from J; bases not matched to a gene: 5. The CDR3 protein is CASSFAGVRETQYF. The CDR3 DNA reads as TGTGCCAGCAGTTTTGCGGGAGTAAGAGAGACCCAGTACTTC.

This clonotype came up a few times. This chain joins TRBV29-1 and TRBJ1-2, with D possibly being TRBD1 (6 bases). Germline values: CDR1 SQVTM, CDR2 ANQGSEA. Trimming removed 4 bases from V and 6 bases from J, with 12 bases in between. The CDR3 is 12 amino acids. CDR3 residues: CSVGQGRDGYTF. CDR3 coding DNA: TGCAGCGTTGGGCAGGGGAGGGATGGCTACACCTTC. The whole variable domain, filled in from reference TRBV29-1 and TRBJ1-2, reads SAVISQKPSRDICQRGTSLTIQCQVDSQVTMMFWYRQQPGQSLTLIATANQGSEATYESGFVIDKFPISRPNLTFSTLTVSNMSPEDSSIYLCSVGQGRDGYTFGSGTRLTVV.

This clonotype appeared a few times. This sequence joins TRBV20-1 and TRBJ2-1; TRBD2 agrees at 9 bases. Germline V gives CDR1 DFQATT, CDR2 SNEGSKA (reference sequence). V gave up 4 bases and J gave up 9 bases; unmatched junction bases: 10. The length of the CDR3 is 14 residues. The CDR3 spells CSAKVSSGMGEQFF. CDR3 DNA: TGCAGTGCTAAAGTCTCTAGCGGGATGGGTGAGCAGTTCTTC.

This clonotype was seen a few times. The chain couples TRBV5-1 to TRBJ2-3; a possible D gene is TRBD1 (6 bases). The CDR3 spans 15 residues. Trimming took 0 bases from V and 5 from J, leaving 13 bases between them. CDR1 and CDR2 from the germline V gene are SGHRS and YFSETQ. CDR3 in amino acids: CASSLGTANRDTQYF. In nucleotides, the CDR3 is TGCGCCAGCAGCTTGGGGACAGCAAACCGAGATACGCAGTATTTT.

This clonotype was picked up a small number of times. V usage is TRBV11-2 and J usage is TRBJ2-1; 7 bases agree with TRBD2. The germline V gene has CDR1 SGHAT and CDR2 FQNNGV. V was clipped by 0 bases and J by 10 bases; unmatched bases: 9. This CDR3 is built from 15 residues. The CDR3 DNA reads as TGTGCCAGCAGCTTAGATATCGCTAGCGGCCTCGAGCAGTTCTTC. Translation gives CASSLDIASGLEQFF.

This clonotype was seen only a few times. This chain links TRBV20-1 with TRBJ1-1, with 8 bases aligning to TRBD1. The CDR3 has 16 amino acids. Germline V gene data show CDR1 as DFQATT and CDR2 as SNEGSKA (reference sequence). V trimming: 1 base; J trimming: 0 bases; junction bases outside the gene matches: 7. The CDR3 loop is CSARGRQGALNTEAFF. DNA for the CDR3: TGCAGTGCTAGAGGGAGGCAGGGGGCTTTGAACACTGAAGCTTTCTTT.

The chain couples TRBV4-3 to TRBJ1-1; no reliable D call. The ends were cut back, 5 bases at V and 3 bases at J, with 13 bases in the middle. Germline V lookup: CDR1 LGHNA, CDR2 YSLEER. CDR3 length: 14 residues. The CDR3 sequence is CASSNLQGDTEAFF. In DNA, the CDR3 is TGCGCCAGCAGCAACCTACAAGGAGACACTGAAGCTTTCTTT.

CDR3 in amino acids: CASSLGDTGEQFF. In DNA, the CDR3 is TGTGCCAGCAGCTTAGGTGACACAGGTGAGCAGTTCTTC. This chain joins TRBV11-2 and TRBJ2-1; tentatively, D is TRBD1 (5 bases). Germline-derived CDR1 and CDR2 are SGHAT and FQNNGV. Trimming took 1 base from V and 9 from J, leaving 10 bases between them. This CDR3 is built from 13 residues. Full variable domain (rest looked up from reference TRBV11-2 and TRBJ2-1): EAGVAQSPRYKIIEKRQSVAFWCNPISGHATLYWYQQILGQGPKLLIQFQNNGVVDDSQLPKDRFSAERLKGVDSTLKIQPAKLEDSAVYLCASSLGDTGEQFFGPGTRLTVL.

This clonotype was observed a few times. The rearrangement joins TRBV28 to TRBJ2-7, with a possible D match to TRBD1 (6 bases). Trimming removed 3 bases from V and 5 bases from J, with 14 bases in between. The germline gives CDR1 MDHEN, CDR2 SYDVKM. The CDR3 is 14 amino acids. The CDR3 coding sequence is TGTGCCAGCAGTTTTTCCGCAGGGGTCGACGAGCAGTACTTC. Encoded protein: CASSFSAGVDEQYF.

This clonotype was seen a handful of times. The rearrangement uses TRBV5-1 and TRBJ1-6; a possible D gene is TRBD1 (5 bases). Germline assignment: CDR1 SGHRS and CDR2 YFSETQ. V was cut by 4 bases and J by 7 bases, with 18 bases left in between. This CDR3 is 16 amino acids long. In DNA form, the CDR3 reads TGCGCCAGCAGCCACGCCGGGGGGACGGGAAATTCACCCCTCCACTTT. This translates into CASSHAGGTGNSPLHF.

This clonotype was found a few times. The chain links TRBV25-1 to TRBJ2-7; TRBD1 matches at 9 bases. V shed 6 bases and J 2 bases; nucleotides not matched to a gene: 11. Germline values: CDR1 MGHDK, CDR2 SYGVNS. The CDR3 has 16 residues. In nucleotides, the CDR3 is TGTGCCAGCAGCGCACCAGCCGGGACAGGGACCTACGAGCAGTACTTC. Its translation: CASSAPAGTGTYEQYF.

V and J are TRBV3-1 and TRBJ2-7; TRBD1 matches 12 bases. This CDR3 is 14 amino acids long. CDR1 and CDR2 from the germline V gene are LGHDT and YNNKEL (reference sequence). Losses at the gene ends were 5 bases for V and 5 bases for J; bases not matched to a gene: 4. The CDR3 protein is CASSDGTGGNEQYF. CDR3 DNA sequence: TGTGCCAGCAGCGATGGGACAGGGGGCAACGAGCAGTACTTC.

This chain links TRBV5-5 with TRBJ2-7, with 9 bases matching TRBD1. This CDR3 has 17 residues. Germline assignment: CDR1 SGHKS and CDR2 YYEKEE (reference sequence). With 0 bases clipped from V and 1 base from J, the junction kept 8 bases outside the gene matches. This CDR3 is CASSLGAGTGRSYEQYF. The CDR3 coding sequence is TGTGCCAGCAGCTTGGGAGCCGGGACAGGGAGGTCCTACGAGCAGTACTTC.

This clonotype has at least ten counts. The rearrangement links TRBV7-9 to TRBJ1-1; D is unresolved. CDR1 and CDR2 (germline): SEHNR, FQNEAQ (reference sequence). Trimming removed 3 bases at V and 7 bases at J, with 3 bases between. The CDR3 spans 10 residues. CDR3 sequence (DNA): TGTGCCAGCAGCTTGTATGAAGCTTTCTTT. Protein: CASSLYEAFF.